A single sample is the source of the 28 T cell receptor beta chains below, sequenced in a study of blood T cell repertoires in COVID-19. Assay: immunoSEQ multiplex PCR; the TCRdb copy retains only in-frame clones and omits some. The sample has approximately 170,000 clones; around 86% are singletons. The material sequenced was peripheral blood. Receptors originate from a woman older than 75 with COVID-19, enrolled during active disease.

V and J are TRBV29-1 and TRBJ1-2; the D is unclear. Germline V gene lookup returns CDR1 SQVTM and CDR2 ANQGSEA. The CDR3 has 10 residues. The V end was cut by 7 bases, the J end by 8 bases, with 11 bases between. As DNA, the CDR3 is TGCAGCGCCGGGGTCGGAGGCTACACCTTC. Translated, it gives CSAGVGGYTF.

The chain joins TRBV19 to TRBJ2-1; 11 bases agree with TRBD1. Germline-derived CDR1 and CDR2 are LNHDA and SQIVND (reference sequence). The junction had 5 bases not matched to a gene; V was cut back by 5 bases and J by 8 bases. There are 14 residues in the CDR3. The CDR3 DNA reads as TGTGCCAGTAGTGGGTGGACAGGGGGCGATGAGCAGTTCTTC. This encodes CASSGWTGGDEQFF.

J is TRBJ2-2 and V is TRBV4-3; TRBD1 aligns across 7 bases. CDR1 is LGHNA, CDR2 YSLEER, per germline. The trim removed 0 bases at V and 4 bases at J, leaving 5 bases unmatched. The CDR3 has 16 amino acids. CDR3 bases: TGCGCCAGCAGCCAAGAGACAGGGTTGGGCACCGGGGAGCTGTTTTTT. The encoded protein is CASSQETGLGTGELFF.

This rearrangement joins TRBV7-2 to TRBJ2-1, with 7 bases that match TRBD2. V dropped 1 base and J dropped 8; count of bases not matched to a gene: 8. CDR3 size: 15 residues. Germline V gene lookup returns CDR1 SGHTA and CDR2 FQGNSA. In DNA, the CDR3 is TGTGCCAGCAGCTTAGGACTAGCCCCTGGCGATGAGCAGTTCTTC. The encoded protein is CASSLGLAPGDEQFF. Drawing the rest from reference TRBV7-2 and TRBJ2-1, the complete variable domain is GAGVSQSPSNKVTEKGKDVELRCDPISGHTALYWYRQSLGQGLEFLIYFQGNSAPDKSGLPSDRFSAERTGGSVSTLTIQRTQQEDSAVYLCASSLGLAPGDEQFFGPGTRLTVL.

The genes are TRBV27 and TRBJ2-1, with 10 bases that match TRBD1. This CDR3 has 14 amino acids. The V gene's germline CDR1 is MNHEY and CDR2 SMNVEV (reference sequence). The V and J ends lost 4 bases and 4 bases, in that order; junction bases with no gene match: 1. CDR3 in DNA: TGTGCCAGCAGTTGGACAGGGGGTTACAATGAGCAGTTCTTC. Residues: CASSWTGGYNEQFF.

The chain has TRBV3-1 (or the pseudogene TRBV3-2) and TRBJ2-1; D gene unclear. CDR1 and CDR2 from the germline V gene are LGHDT and YNNKEL (reference sequence). The CDR3 runs to 12 residues. Trimming pared 4 bases from V and 3 bases from J, leaving 4 bases between. The CDR3 sequence: CASSPSYNEQFF. CDR3 sequence (DNA): TGTGCCAGCAGCCCTAGCTACAATGAGCAGTTCTTC.

The J gene is TRBJ2-5, the V gene TRBV11-2; D is perhaps TRBD2 (6 bases). Trimming cost V 3 bases and J 0 bases, with 11 bases left between them. The germline V gene has CDR1 SGHAT and CDR2 FQNNGV. CDR3 length: 15 amino acids. CDR3 in amino acids: CASSFFAGYQETQYF. The DNA for the CDR3 is TGTGCCAGCAGCTTTTTTGCGGGGTACCAAGAGACCCAGTACTTC.

The rearrangement joins TRBV28 to TRBJ1-5, with a weak D call TRBD1 (5 bases). CDR3 length: 16 amino acids. V lost 11 bases, J lost 0 bases, and 20 bases lay in between. CDR1 MDHEN and CDR2 SYDVKM come from the germline V gene. The CDR3 region has the DNA TGTGCCGGCCGACCGGGAGGGGTGATTAGCAATCAGCCCCAGCATTTT. Amino acid sequence: CAGRPGGVISNQPQHF.

V usage is TRBV12-5 and J usage is TRBJ1-4; D ambiguous. Germline CDR1 reads LGHNT; CDR2 reads FRNRAP. CDR3 size: 16 residues. With 0 bases removed from V and 4 bases from J, the gap between germline ends came to 12 bases. This CDR3 reads CASGLVHRGNNEKLFF. CDR3 nucleotides: TGTGCTAGTGGTTTGGTACATCGGGGTAATAATGAAAAACTGTTTTTT.

This chain joins TRBV9 and TRBJ2-7; 8 bases map to TRBD1. The CDR3 length is 15 residues. From germline, CDR1 is SGDLS and CDR2 YYNGEE. V was pared by 4 bases and J by 2 bases, with 8 bases of the junction left unmatched. The CDR3 nucleotides read TGTGCCAGCAGCTTCGGACAGGGCGAAACCTACGAGCAGTACTTC. Its protein product is CASSFGQGETYEQYF.

CDR3 protein: CASLFLAVSTDTQYF. CDR3 in DNA: TGTGCCAGCCTTTTCTTAGCGGTTAGCACAGATACGCAGTATTTT. This chain links TRBV2 with TRBJ2-3; D is possibly TRBD2 (6 bases). The CDR3 is made up of 15 amino acids. Germline CDR1 reads SNHLY; CDR2 reads FYNNEI. Between the trimmed V and J ends, which lost 8 bases and 0 bases, there was a span of 15 bases.

The chain uses TRBV7-2 and TRBJ2-2, with 13 bases lining up with TRBD2. The ends lost 3 bases at V and 8 bases at J; junction bases unmatched: 3. The germline CDR1 and CDR2 sequences are SGHTA and FQGNSA. The CDR3 has 15 residues. The CDR3 loop is CASSFPGLAGGELFF. DNA for the CDR3: TGTGCCAGCAGCTTCCCGGGACTAGCGGGAGGGGAGCTGTTTTTT.

The chain recombines TRBV19 with TRBJ1-4; 7 nucleotides line up with TRBD1. This CDR3 has 17 residues. Trimming at V came to 9 bases and at J to 8 bases, leaving 21 bases not matched to a gene. Germline V gene data show CDR1 as LNHDA and CDR2 as SQIVND (reference sequence). The CDR3 bases are TGTGCCAGCGCTACGTCTCAGGGGGAGTCTTGGAACGAAAAACTGTTTTTT. Translating gives CASATSQGESWNEKLFF.

The J gene is TRBJ2-7, the V gene TRBV4-2; 7 nucleotides agree with TRBD2. This CDR3 has 13 residues. J lost 9 bases, V lost 0 bases, and 5 bases had no gene match. Germline CDR1 and CDR2: LGHNA and YNFKEQ. DNA for the CDR3: TGTGCCAGCAGCCAAGATAGGAGGGAGGGGCAGTACTTC. Its protein product is CASSQDRREGQYF.

In DNA form, the CDR3 reads TGCGCCAGCAGTCCCGTCGGGTACGAGCAGTACTTC. As protein: CASSPVGYEQYF. The chain combines TRBV5-1 with TRBJ2-7; D uncertain. V was pared by 5 bases and J by 4 bases, with 10 bases between. The CDR3 contains 12 residues. Per germline, CDR1 SGHRS and CDR2 YFSETQ.

This chain connects TRBV4-1 to TRBJ2-2; D is uncertain. From germline, CDR1 is MGHRA and CDR2 YSYEKL. The CDR3 is made up of 15 amino acids. Trimming removed 0 bases from V and 6 bases from J, with 11 bases in between. The CDR3 here is CASSQDRAGSGELFF. The CDR3 DNA reads TGCGCCAGCAGCCAAGACCGAGCCGGGTCCGGGGAGCTGTTTTTT.

V and J are TRBV27 and TRBJ1-4, with D possibly matching TRBD1 (6 bases). Germline lookup yields CDR1 MNHEY and CDR2 SMNVEV (reference sequence). Trimming took 6 bases from V and 4 from J, leaving 12 bases between them. This CDR3 region has 14 residues. The CDR3 spells CASRTLGGNEKLFF. The CDR3 region has the DNA TGTGCCAGCAGGACCTTAGGGGGTAATGAAAAACTGTTTTTT.

The rearrangement links TRBV7-8 to TRBJ1-3; TRBD1 aligns across 8 bases. The CDR3 loop spans 18 amino acids. CDR1 is SGHVS and CDR2 is FQNEAQ in the germline V gene. Trimming took 1 base from V and 0 from J; bases not matched to a gene: 8. The CDR3 here is CASSLDGAGQGSGNTIYF. For the CDR3, the DNA is TGTGCCAGCAGCTTAGATGGCGCCGGACAGGGCTCTGGAAACACCATATATTTT.

V usage is TRBV3-1 (or the pseudogene TRBV3-2) and J usage is TRBJ1-5; TRBD1 matches 11 bases. CDR1 LGHDT and CDR2 YNNKEL come from the germline V gene (reference sequence). CDR3 size: 20 residues. J gave up 6 bases and V 3 bases, and 19 bases lay outside the gene matches. The CDR3 bases are TGTGCCAGCAGCCAGGCCCCCGGGACAGGGGGGGCCCATAGGGGTCAGCCCCAGCATTTT. Amino acids: CASSQAPGTGGAHRGQPQHF.

The DNA of the CDR3 is TGTGCCAGTAGTTCTAGCGGGAGGTTGGGCACCGGGGAGCTGTTTTTT. Its protein is CASSSSGRLGTGELFF. J is TRBJ2-2 and V is TRBV19, with 11 bases fitting TRBD2. Germline CDR1 reads LNHDA; CDR2 reads SQIVND (reference sequence). There are 16 residues in the CDR3. V lost 5 bases and J lost 4; bases outside the gene matches: 6.

The chain combines TRBV20-1 with TRBJ1-2; D possibly corresponds to TRBD1 (6 bases). Per the germline V gene, CDR1 is DFQATT and CDR2 is SNEGSKA (reference sequence). The ends were cut back, 8 bases at V and 4 bases at J, with 11 bases in the middle. The length of the CDR3 is 11 residues. The CDR3: CSTDSPYGYTF. The CDR3 DNA reads as TGCAGTACGGACAGTCCCTATGGCTACACCTTC.

This clone has a single count. V is TRBV20-1 and J is TRBJ2-7; tentatively, D is TRBD2 (6 bases). The CDR3 sequence is 11 residues long. Germline V gene lookup returns CDR1 DFQATT and CDR2 SNEGSKA (reference sequence). V was shortened by 3 bases and J by 5 bases, with 8 bases between the two germline ends. The CDR3 DNA is TGCAGTGCTAGTTGGGGGGACGAGCAGTACTTC. This gives the protein CSASWGDEQYF.

About this clone itself: The junction does not match germline at one end; this may be a read error. V is TRBV7-2 and J is TRBJ1-2; D remains ambiguous. Germline values: CDR1 SGHTA, CDR2 FQGNSA. The CDR3 has 13 amino acids. The CDR3 coding sequence is TGTGCCAGCACCTTACAGTTAATCTATGGCTACACCTTC. Translation gives CASTLQLIYGYTF.

The genes are TRBV15 and TRBJ1-2, with 8 nucleotides matching TRBD1. The germline V gene encodes CDR1 LNHNV and CDR2 YYDKDF (reference sequence). CDR3 length equals 12 residues. V dropped 7 bases and J dropped 6; count of bases not matched to a gene: 4. CDR3: CATTGQADGYTF. CDR3 DNA sequence: TGTGCCACCACGGGACAGGCGGATGGCTACACCTTC.

This chain links TRBV7-6 with TRBJ1-5; D unresolved. The V end lost 1 base, the J end lost 5 bases, and 15 bases lay between the germline ends. The V gene's germline CDR1 is SGHVS and CDR2 FNYEAQ. The CDR3 is 16 amino acids. CDR3 nucleotide sequence: TGTGCCAGCAGCTTAGGGGCCAGGTCGGATTATCAGCCCCAGCATTTT. Translated, it gives CASSLGARSDYQPQHF.

This clone appeared a single time. The V and J genes are TRBV14 and TRBJ2-7; TRBD2 agrees at 10 bases. Unmatched junction bases numbered 7, after V lost 5 bases and J lost 6 bases. Germline V gene data show CDR1 as SGHDN and CDR2 as FVKESK. The CDR3 consists of 14 residues. The CDR3 sequence: CASSKLAGVGEQYF. The CDR3 coding sequence is TGTGCCAGCAGCAAGCTAGCGGGAGTCGGCGAGCAGTACTTC.

V and J are TRBV5-7 and TRBJ1-5; possible D gene TRBD1, 6 bases. TRBV5-7 is assigned to the ORF class and has an uncertain function. The CDR3 is made up of 15 amino acids. Trimming pared 4 bases from V and 7 bases from J, leaving 18 bases between. CDR3 region: CASSPQWGPGQPQHF. The CDR3 DNA is TGTGCCAGCAGCCCCCAGTGGGGGCCTGGGCAGCCCCAGCATTTT.

V gene TRBV7-2 combines with J gene TRBJ2-1, with 13 bases lining up with TRBD2. This CDR3 is 15 amino acids long. V dropped 5 bases and J dropped 7; count of bases not matched to a gene: 5. Germline-derived CDR1 and CDR2 are SGHTA and FQGNSA. Here the CDR3 DNA reads TGTGCCAGCAGCGACAGACTAGCGGGAGGTAATGAGCAGTTCTTC. Translating gives CASSDRLAGGNEQFF.